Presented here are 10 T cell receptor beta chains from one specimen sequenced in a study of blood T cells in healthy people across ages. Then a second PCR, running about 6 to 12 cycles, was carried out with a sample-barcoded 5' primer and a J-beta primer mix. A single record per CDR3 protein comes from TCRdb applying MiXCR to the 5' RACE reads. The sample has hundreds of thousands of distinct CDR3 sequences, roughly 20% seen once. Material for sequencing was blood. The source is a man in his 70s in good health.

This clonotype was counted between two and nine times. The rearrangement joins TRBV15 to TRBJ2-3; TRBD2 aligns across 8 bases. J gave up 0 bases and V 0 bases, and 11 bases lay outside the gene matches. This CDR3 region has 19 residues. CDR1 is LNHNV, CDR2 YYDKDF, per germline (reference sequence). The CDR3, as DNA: TGTGCCACCAGCAGAGATTGGGCCGCGCTAGCGGGCAGCACAGATACGCAGTATTTT. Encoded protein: CATSRDWAALAGSTDTQYF.

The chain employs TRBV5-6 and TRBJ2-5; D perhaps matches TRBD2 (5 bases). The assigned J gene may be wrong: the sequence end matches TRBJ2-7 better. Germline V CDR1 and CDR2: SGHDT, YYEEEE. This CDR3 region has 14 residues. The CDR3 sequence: CASSETGISYEQYF. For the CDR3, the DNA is TGTGCCAGCAGCGAAACGGGGATCTCCTACGAGCAGTACTTC.

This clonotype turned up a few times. CDR3 coding DNA: TGTGCCAGCAGAGATAGCGGGAGGACCAAAAACATTCAGTACTTC. Encoded protein: CASRDSGRTKNIQYF. This chain joins TRBV12-3 or TRBV12-4 and TRBJ2-4, with 10 bases that match TRBD2. The CDR3 has 15 amino acids. The J segment lost 2 bases and the V segment lost 6 bases, leaving 4 bases of the junction unmatched.

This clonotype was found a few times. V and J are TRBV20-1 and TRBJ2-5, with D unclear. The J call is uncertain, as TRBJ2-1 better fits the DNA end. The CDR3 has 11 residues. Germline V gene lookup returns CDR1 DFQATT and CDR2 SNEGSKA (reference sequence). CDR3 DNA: TGCAGTGCTAGAGACCCGGATGAGCAGTTCTTC. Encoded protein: CSARDPDEQFF.

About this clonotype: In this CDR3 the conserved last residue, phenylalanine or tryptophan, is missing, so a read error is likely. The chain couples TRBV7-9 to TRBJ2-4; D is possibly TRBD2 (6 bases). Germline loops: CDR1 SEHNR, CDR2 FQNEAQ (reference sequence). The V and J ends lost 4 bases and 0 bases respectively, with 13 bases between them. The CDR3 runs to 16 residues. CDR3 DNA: TGTGCCAGCAGCTCCGGGGCGGGACTAGCCAAAAACATTCAGTACCTC. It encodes CASSSGAGLAKNIQYL.

The CDR3 coding sequence is TGTGCCAGCAGCGTCGGGACTAGCGACTACAATGAGCAGTTCTTC. Translated, it gives CASSVGTSDYNEQFF. This chain connects TRBV9 to TRBJ2-1; 10 bases match TRBD2. The CDR3 sequence is 15 residues long. The germline V gene has CDR1 SGDLS and CDR2 YYNGEE. V shed 2 bases, J shed 3 bases, and the junction held 2 bases outside the gene matches.

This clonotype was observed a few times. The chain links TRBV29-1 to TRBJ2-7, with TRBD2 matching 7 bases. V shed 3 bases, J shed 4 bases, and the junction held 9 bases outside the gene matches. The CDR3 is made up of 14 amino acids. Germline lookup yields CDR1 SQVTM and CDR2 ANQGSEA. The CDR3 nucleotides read TGCAGCGTTGACGGCGGGAGCTACCCGTACGAGCAGTACTTC. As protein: CSVDGGSYPYEQYF.

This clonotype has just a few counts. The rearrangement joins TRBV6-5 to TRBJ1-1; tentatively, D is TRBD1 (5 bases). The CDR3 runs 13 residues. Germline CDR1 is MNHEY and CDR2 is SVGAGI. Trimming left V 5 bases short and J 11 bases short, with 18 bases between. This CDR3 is CASSQRDRGVAFF. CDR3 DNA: TGTGCCAGCAGTCAGCGCGATCGGGGGGTGGCTTTCTTT.

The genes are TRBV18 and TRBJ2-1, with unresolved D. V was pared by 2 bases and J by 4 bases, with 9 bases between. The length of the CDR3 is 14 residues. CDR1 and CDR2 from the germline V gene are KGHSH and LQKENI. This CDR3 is CASSPMDRYNEQFF. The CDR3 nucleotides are TGTGCCAGCTCACCAATGGACCGTTACAATGAGCAGTTCTTC.

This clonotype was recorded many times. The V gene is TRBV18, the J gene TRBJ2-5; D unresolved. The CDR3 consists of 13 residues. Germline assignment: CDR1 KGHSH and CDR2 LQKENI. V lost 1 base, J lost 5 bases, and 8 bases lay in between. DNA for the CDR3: TGTGCCAGCTCACCACGCCAGGAGGAGACCCAGTACTTC. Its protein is CASSPRQEETQYF. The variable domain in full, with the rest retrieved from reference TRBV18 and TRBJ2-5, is NAGVMQNPRHLVRRRGQEARLRCSPMKGHSHVYWYRQLPEEGLKFMVYLQKENIIDESGMPKERFSAEFPKEGPSILRIQQVVRGDSAAYFCASSPRQEETQYFGPGTRLLVL.